This T cell receptor beta chain emerged from a study of siplizumab effects on memory and regulatory T cells. Whole-study findings and limits: With siplizumab, mappable alloreactive CD4+ clones averaged approximately 70% Treg-derived, versus 25% to 30% in controls. A minor fraction of alloreactive clones, and no more, mapped to unstimulated subsets.

Repertoires were generated with immunoSEQ multiplex PCR, while TCRdb's copy carries only in-frame clones and drops some. This table has 110,000 or so clones, roughly 93% appearing once. This clone is a singleton in its sample. As yet, its antigen is unknown. The V end was cut by 3 bases, the J end by 11 bases, with 12 bases between. Germline-derived CDR1 and CDR2 are MNHNS and SASEGT. The CDR3 spans 12 residues. The chain combines TRBV6-1 with TRBJ2-3, with D maybe TRBD2 (6 bases). The sequence was obtained from a human donor in good health. Sequenced material: non-Treg CD4+ T cells sorted from blood. CDR3 sequence reads: CASSEGGLWQYF. CDR3 bases: TGTGCCAGCAGTGAGGGGGGTTTGTGGCAGTATTTT.